The 8 T cell receptor beta chains below were found in one sample sequenced in a study of blood T cell repertoires in COVID-19. Assay: immunoSEQ multiplex PCR; the TCRdb copy retains only in-frame clones and omits some. The data show some 150,000 clones, about 89% seen once. The sequenced sample consisted of peripheral blood. These receptors were obtained from a man between 50 and 59 years old with acute or convalescent COVID-19.

The chain is built from TRBV5-6 and TRBJ2-7, with D tentatively TRBD2 (5 bases). V dropped 4 bases and J dropped 1 base, with 15 bases sitting between them. This CDR3 contains 15 residues. Germline assignment: CDR1 SGHDT and CDR2 YYEEEE. CDR3 amino acids: CASSRGYERSYEQYV. As DNA, the CDR3 is TGTGCCAGCAGCCGAGGTTATGAGCGGTCCTACGAGCAGTACGTC.

This chain joins TRBV5-1 and TRBJ2-2; D unresolved. The germline V and J ends were trimmed by 2 bases and 5 bases, with 13 bases remaining between them. CDR1 and CDR2 (germline): SGHRS, YFSETQ. This CDR3 spans 15 amino acids. The CDR3 DNA sequence: TGCGCCAGCAGCTTAAACTCCCTAGAAACCGGGGAGCTGTTTTTT. Its translation is CASSLNSLETGELFF.

The chain employs TRBV3-1 (or the pseudogene TRBV3-2) and TRBJ1-2, with TRBD1 identical over 9 bases. V lost 1 base and J lost 0; bases outside the gene matches: 9. Germline assignment: CDR1 LGHDT and CDR2 YNNKEL (reference sequence). The CDR3 runs to 18 residues. In DNA form, the CDR3 reads TGTGCCAGCAGCCAAGTGTCCCGGGACAGGGAACCTAACTATGGCTACACCTTC. Translation: CASSQVSRDREPNYGYTF.

The chain couples TRBV6-5 to TRBJ2-1; 8 bases match TRBD1. Germline CDR1 MNHEY, CDR2 SVGAGI. CDR3 length: 16 residues. V lost 2 bases to trimming and J lost 7 bases; unmatched junction nucleotides: 10. CDR3 residues: CASSYGSTGEANEQFF. The CDR3 coding sequence is TGTGCCAGCAGTTACGGTTCGACAGGGGAGGCGAATGAGCAGTTCTTC.

The chain links TRBV27 to TRBJ1-1; a weak D match, TRBD1 (5 bases). In germline, CDR1 is MNHEY, CDR2 SMNVEV (reference sequence). The CDR3 runs 17 residues. V was shortened by 0 bases and J by 1 base, with 15 bases between the two germline ends. In nucleotides, the CDR3 is TGTGCCAGCAGTTTATCTTTGGCTGCAGGGAAGAACACTGAAGCTTTCTTT. Translated: CASSLSLAAGKNTEAFF.

This chain links TRBV5-1 with TRBJ1-4; 7 bases match TRBD1. The CDR3 consists of 14 residues. V shed 4 bases and J 5 bases; nucleotides not matched to a gene: 5. Per the germline V gene, CDR1 is SGHRS and CDR2 is YFSETQ. DNA of the CDR3: TGCGCCAGCAGCGTAGGGGGCCCGAATGAAAAACTGTTTTTT. This encodes CASSVGGPNEKLFF.

The rearrangement joins TRBV7-2 to TRBJ1-3; 7 bases are a match to TRBD1. Looked up from germline, CDR1 is SGHTA and CDR2 is FQGNSA. V lost 5 bases to trimming and J lost 2 bases; unmatched junction nucleotides: 6. The CDR3 spans 15 residues. The CDR3 nucleotides read TGTGCCAGCAGCACTCGACAGGGTCCTGGAAACACCATATATTTT. Its protein product is CASSTRQGPGNTIYF.

CDR3 DNA sequence: TGTGCCAGCAGCAAAGGGGCAGGGGGGTCCTACGAGCAGTACGTC. Translation gives CASSKGAGGSYEQYV. The chain is built from TRBV21-1 and TRBJ2-7; no check of the table's D call, TRBD1, against the DNA was made. TRBV21-1 represents a pseudogene. CDR3 size: 15 residues.